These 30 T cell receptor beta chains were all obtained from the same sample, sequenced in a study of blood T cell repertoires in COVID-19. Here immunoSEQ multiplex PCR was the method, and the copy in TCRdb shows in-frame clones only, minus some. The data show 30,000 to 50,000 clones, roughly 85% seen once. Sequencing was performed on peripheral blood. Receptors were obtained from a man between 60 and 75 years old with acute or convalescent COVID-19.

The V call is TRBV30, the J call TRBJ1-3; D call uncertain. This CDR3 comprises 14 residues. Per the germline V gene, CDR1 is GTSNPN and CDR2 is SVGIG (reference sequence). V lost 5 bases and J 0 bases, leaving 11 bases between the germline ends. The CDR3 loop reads CAWGPPVSGNTIYF. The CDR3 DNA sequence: TGTGCCTGGGGTCCCCCAGTCTCTGGAAACACCATATATTTT.

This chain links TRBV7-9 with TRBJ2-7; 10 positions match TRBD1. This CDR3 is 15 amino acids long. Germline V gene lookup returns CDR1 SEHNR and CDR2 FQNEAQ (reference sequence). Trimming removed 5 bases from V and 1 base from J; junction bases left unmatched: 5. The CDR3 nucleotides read TGTGCCAGCAGCGGGACAGGGGACCTATCCTACGAGCAGTACTTC. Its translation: CASSGTGDLSYEQYF.

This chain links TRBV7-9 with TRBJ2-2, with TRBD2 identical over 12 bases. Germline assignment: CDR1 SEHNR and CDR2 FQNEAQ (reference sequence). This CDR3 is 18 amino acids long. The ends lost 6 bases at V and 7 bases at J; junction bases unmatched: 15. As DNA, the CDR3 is TGTGCCAGCAGTCCTAATTACAGGACTAGCGGGATCGGCGGGGAGCTGTTTTTT. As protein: CASSPNYRTSGIGGELFF.

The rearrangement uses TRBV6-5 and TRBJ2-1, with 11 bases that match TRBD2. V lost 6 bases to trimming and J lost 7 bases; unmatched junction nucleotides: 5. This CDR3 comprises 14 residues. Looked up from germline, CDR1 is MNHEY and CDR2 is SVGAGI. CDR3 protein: CASSGLAGVNEQFF. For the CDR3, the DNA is TGTGCCAGCAGCGGACTAGCGGGTGTAAATGAGCAGTTCTTC.

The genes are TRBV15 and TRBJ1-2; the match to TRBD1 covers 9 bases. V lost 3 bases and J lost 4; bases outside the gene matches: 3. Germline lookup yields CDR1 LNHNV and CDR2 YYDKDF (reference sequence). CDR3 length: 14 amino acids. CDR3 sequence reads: CATSSGDRAYGYTF. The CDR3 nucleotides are TGTGCCACCAGCAGTGGGGACAGGGCCTATGGCTACACCTTC.

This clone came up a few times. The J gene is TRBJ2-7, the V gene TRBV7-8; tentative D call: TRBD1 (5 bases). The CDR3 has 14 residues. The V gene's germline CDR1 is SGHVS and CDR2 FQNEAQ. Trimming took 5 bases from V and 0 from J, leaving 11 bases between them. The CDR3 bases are TGTGCCAGCAGCCCGAGACAGAGCTCCTACGAGCAGTACTTC. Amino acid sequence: CASSPRQSSYEQYF. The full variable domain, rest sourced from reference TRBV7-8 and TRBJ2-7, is GAGVSQSPRYKVAKRGQDVALRCDPISGHVSLFWYQQALGQGPEFLTYFQNEAQLDKSGLPSDRFFAERPEGSVSTLKIQRTQQEDSAVYLCASSPRQSSYEQYFGPGTRLTVT.

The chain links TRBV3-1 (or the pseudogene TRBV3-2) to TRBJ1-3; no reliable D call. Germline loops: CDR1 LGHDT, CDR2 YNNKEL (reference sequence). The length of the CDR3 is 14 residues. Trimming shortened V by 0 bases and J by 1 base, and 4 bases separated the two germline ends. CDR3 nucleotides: TGTGCCAGCAGCCAAGATCCATCTGGAAACACCATATATTTT. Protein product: CASSQDPSGNTIYF.

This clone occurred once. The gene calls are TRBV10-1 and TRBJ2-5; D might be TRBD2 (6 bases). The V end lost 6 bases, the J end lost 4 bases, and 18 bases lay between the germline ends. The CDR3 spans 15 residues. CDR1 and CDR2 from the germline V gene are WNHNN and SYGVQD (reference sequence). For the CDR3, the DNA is TGCGCCAGCAGCAGAGGAACGGGAGCAGGAGAGACCCAGTACTTC. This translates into CASSRGTGAGETQYF.

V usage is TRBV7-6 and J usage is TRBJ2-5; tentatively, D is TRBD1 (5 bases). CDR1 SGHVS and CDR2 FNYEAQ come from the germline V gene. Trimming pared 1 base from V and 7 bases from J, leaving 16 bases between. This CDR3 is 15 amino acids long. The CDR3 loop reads CASSLEVSGKMTQYF. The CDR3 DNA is TGTGCCAGCAGCTTAGAAGTCTCAGGGAAGATGACCCAGTACTTC.

The CDR3 DNA is TGTGCCAGCAGCCCGGAGGGGGGGTGGGACGAAAAACTGTTTTTT. It codes for CASSPEGGWDEKLFF. This chain joins TRBV6-5 and TRBJ1-4; a possible D gene is TRBD1 (6 bases). The CDR3 length is 15 residues. V shed 6 bases and J shed 8 bases, with 19 bases lying between them. The germline gives CDR1 MNHEY, CDR2 SVGAGI.

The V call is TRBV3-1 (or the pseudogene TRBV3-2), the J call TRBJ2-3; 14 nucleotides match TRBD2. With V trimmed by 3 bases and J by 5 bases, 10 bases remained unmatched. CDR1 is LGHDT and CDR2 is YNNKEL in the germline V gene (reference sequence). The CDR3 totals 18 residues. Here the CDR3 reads CASSQEPGLAGAGDTQYF. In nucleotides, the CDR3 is TGTGCCAGCAGCCAGGAACCGGGACTAGCGGGAGCAGGAGATACGCAGTATTTT.

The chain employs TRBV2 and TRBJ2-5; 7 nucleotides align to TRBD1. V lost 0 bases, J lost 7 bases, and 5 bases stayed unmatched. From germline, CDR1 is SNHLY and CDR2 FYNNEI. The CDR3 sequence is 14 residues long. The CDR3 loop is CASSEALRGTTQYF. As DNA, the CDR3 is TGTGCCAGCAGTGAAGCGCTCAGGGGGACGACCCAGTACTTC.

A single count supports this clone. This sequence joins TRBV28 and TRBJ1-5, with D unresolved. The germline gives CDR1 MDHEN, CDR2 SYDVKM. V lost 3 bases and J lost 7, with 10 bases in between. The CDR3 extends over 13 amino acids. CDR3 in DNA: TGTGCCAGCAGTTTTGGGAGTCCCCAGCCCCAGCATTTT. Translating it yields CASSFGSPQPQHF.

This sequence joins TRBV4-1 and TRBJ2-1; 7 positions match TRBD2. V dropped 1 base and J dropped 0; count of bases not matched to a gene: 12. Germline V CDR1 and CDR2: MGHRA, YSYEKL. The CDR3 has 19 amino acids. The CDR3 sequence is CASSQVPLSPSGSYNEQFF. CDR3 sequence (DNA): TGCGCCAGCAGCCAAGTTCCGTTATCACCTAGCGGCTCCTACAATGAGCAGTTCTTC.

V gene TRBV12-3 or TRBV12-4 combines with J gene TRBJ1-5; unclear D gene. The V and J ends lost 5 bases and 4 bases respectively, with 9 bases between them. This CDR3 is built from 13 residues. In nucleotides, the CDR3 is TGTGCCAGCAGTCCCGAGAAAAATCAGCCCCAGCATTTT. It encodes CASSPEKNQPQHF.

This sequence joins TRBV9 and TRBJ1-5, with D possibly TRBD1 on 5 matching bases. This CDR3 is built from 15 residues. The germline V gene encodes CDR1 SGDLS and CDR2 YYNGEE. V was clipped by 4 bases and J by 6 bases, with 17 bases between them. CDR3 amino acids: CASSTNPGYGQPQHF. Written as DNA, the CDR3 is TGTGCCAGCAGCACGAATCCAGGGTACGGTCAGCCCCAGCATTTT.

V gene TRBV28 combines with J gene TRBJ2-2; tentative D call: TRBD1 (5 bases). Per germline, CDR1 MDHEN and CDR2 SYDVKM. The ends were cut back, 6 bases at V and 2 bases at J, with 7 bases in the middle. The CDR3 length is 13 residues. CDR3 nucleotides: TGTGCCAGCAGGGACATTAACACCGGGGAGCTGTTTTTT. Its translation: CASRDINTGELFF.

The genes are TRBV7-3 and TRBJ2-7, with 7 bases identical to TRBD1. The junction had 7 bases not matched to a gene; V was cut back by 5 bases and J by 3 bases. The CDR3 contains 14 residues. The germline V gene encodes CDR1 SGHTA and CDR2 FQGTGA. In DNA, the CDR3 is TGTGCCAGCAGCAAGACAGGGAGCTTCTACGAGCAGTACTTC. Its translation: CASSKTGSFYEQYF.

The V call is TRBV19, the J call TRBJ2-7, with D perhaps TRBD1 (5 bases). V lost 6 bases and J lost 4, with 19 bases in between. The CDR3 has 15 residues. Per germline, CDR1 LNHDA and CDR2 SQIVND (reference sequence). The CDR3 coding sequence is TGTGCCAGTAGCTCCCGGAGCCAGGGTGGATACGAGCAGTACTTC. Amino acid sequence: CASSSRSQGGYEQYF. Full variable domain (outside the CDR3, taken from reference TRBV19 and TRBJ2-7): DGGITQSPKYLFRKEGQNVTLSCEQNLNHDAMYWYRQDPGQGLRLIYYSQIVNDFQKGDIAEGYSVSREKKESFPLTVTSAQKNPTAFYLCASSSRSQGGYEQYFGPGTRLTVT.

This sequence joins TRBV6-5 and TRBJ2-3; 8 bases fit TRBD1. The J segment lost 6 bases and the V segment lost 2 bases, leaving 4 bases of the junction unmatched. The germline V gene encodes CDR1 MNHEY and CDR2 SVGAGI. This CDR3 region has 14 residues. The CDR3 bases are TGTGCCAGCAGTTACCGGACAGGGAGGGATACGCAGTATTTT. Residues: CASSYRTGRDTQYF.

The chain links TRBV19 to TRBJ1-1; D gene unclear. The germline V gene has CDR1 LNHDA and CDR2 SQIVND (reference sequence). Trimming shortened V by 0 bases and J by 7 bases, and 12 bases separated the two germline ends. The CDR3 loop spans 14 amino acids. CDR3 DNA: TGTGCCAGTAGTATAGATGGCGCCCAGCGTGAAGCTTTCTTT. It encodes CASSIDGAQREAFF.

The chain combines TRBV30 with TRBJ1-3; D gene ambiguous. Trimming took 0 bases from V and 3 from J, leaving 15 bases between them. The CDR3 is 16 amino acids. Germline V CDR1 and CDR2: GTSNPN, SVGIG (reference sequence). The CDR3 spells CAWSVLRSRSGNTIYF. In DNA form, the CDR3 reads TGTGCCTGGAGTGTACTCCGGTCCCGAAGTGGAAACACCATATATTTT.

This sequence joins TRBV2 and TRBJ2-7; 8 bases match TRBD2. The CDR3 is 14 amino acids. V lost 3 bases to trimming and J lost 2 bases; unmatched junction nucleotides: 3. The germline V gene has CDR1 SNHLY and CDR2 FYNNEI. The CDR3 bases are TGTGCCAGCAGTGACCTCGGGGGGGCCTACGAGCAGTACTTC. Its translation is CASSDLGGAYEQYF. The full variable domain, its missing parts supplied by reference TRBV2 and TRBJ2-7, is EPEVTQTPSHQVTQMGQEVILRCVPISNHLYFYWYRQILGQKVEFLVSFYNNEISEKSEIFDDQFSVERPDGSNFTLKIRSTKLEDSAMYFCASSDLGGAYEQYFGPGTRLTVT.

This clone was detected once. This CDR3 is CASSLSFLAKNIQYF. The CDR3 DNA reads TGTGCCAGCAGTTTGAGTTTTCTAGCCAAAAACATTCAGTACTTC. The chain couples TRBV27 to TRBJ2-4, with unresolved D. The germline V gene encodes CDR1 MNHEY and CDR2 SMNVEV (reference sequence). V shed 3 bases and J shed 0 bases, with 9 bases lying between them. The CDR3 runs 15 residues.

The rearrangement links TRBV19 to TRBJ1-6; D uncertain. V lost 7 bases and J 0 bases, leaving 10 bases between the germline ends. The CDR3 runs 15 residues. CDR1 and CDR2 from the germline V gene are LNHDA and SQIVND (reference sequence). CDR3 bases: TGTGCCAGTACCGTGACACCCTCCTATAATTCACCCCTCCACTTT. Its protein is CASTVTPSYNSPLHF.

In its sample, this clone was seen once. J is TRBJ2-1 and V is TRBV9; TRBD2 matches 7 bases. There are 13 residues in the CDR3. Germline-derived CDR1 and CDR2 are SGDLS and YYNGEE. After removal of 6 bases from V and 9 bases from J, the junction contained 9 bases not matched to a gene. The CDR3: CASTPEGEGEQFF. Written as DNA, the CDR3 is TGTGCCAGCACCCCGGAAGGGGAGGGTGAGCAGTTCTTC.

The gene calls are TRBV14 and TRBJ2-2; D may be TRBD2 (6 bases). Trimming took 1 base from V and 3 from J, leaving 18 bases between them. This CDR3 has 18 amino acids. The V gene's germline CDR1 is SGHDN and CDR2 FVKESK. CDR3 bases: TGTGCCAGCAGCCAAGTCGGGGGATTCTTCGGGGACACCGGGGAGCTGTTTTTT. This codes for CASSQVGGFFGDTGELFF.

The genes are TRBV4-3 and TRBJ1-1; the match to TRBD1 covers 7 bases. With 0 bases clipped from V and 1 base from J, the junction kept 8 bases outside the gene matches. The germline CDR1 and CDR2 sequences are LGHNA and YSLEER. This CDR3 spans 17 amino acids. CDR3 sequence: CASSQDVGGVKNTEAFF. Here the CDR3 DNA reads TGCGCCAGCAGCCAAGATGTAGGGGGCGTAAAGAACACTGAAGCTTTCTTT.

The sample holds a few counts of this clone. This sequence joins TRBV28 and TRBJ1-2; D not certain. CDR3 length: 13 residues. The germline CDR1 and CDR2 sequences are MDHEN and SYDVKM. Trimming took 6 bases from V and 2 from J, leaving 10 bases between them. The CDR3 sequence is CASSSGYNYGYTF. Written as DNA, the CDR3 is TGTGCCAGCAGCAGCGGGTACAACTATGGCTACACCTTC.

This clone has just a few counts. The CDR3 bases are TGTGCCAGCAGTTATGATCCCAGGGTCCATGGCTACACCTTC. As protein: CASSYDPRVHGYTF. The chain links TRBV6-6 to TRBJ1-2, with TRBD1 as a possible D gene (5 bases). The CDR3 covers 14 residues. Germline V lookup: CDR1 MNHNY, CDR2 SVGAGI (reference sequence). V gave up 3 bases and J gave up 6 bases, with 14 bases separating them.